Listed below are T cell receptor beta chains from one sample, sequenced in a study of cytomegalovirus exposure and HLA in healthy donors. Repertoires were generated with immunoSEQ multiplex PCR, while TCRdb's copy carries only in-frame clones and drops some. The data contain tens of thousands of clones, more than 65% of them singletons. Material for sequencing was PBMCs. These receptors were collected from a girl aged 2 to 10 in good health and CMV-seropositive. The CDR3 runs from the conserved cysteine through the conserved F or W. A D gene is named only where the DNA matches it firmly. Clone size, where shown, is once, few, many, or a class for clones that have expanded.

V gene,D gene,J gene,clone size,CDR3 DNA,CDR3 protein
TRBV19,NA,TRBJ2-1,NA,TGTGCCAGTAGCCCCGGGAGAACGCTCTTCCTCCCGTTCTTC,CASSPGRTLFLPFF
TRBV28,NA,TRBJ1-2,once,TGTGCCAGCAGTTTACAACAGGCCTATGGCTACACCTTC,CASSLQQAYGYTF
TRBV14,NA,TRBJ1-2,NA,TGTGCCAGCAGTCCCGGGACATACGTTCCACCATATGGCTACACCTTC,CASSPGTYVPPYGYTF
TRBV10-1,NA,TRBJ2-1,once,TGCGCCAGCTCCCTAGGCCTCCGGTCCGATGAGCAGTTCTTC,CASSLGLRSDEQFF
TRBV28,NA,TRBJ1-1,NA,TGTGCCAGCAGTTTCCCTATTAACACTGAAGCTTTCTTT,CASSFPINTEAFF
TRBV27,TRBD2,TRBJ2-1,NA,TGTGCCAGCAGTTCCGCCGGGACTAGCGGGGACAATGAGCAGTTCTTC,CASSSAGTSGDNEQFF
TRBV6-1,NA,TRBJ1-5,NA,TGTGCCAGCAGTGAAGGGTATACACCGAATCAGCCCCAGCATTTT,CASSEGYTPNQPQHF
TRBV28,NA,TRBJ2-6,NA,TGTGCCAGCAGTTTAGAGGGCTCTGGGGCCAACGTCCTGACTTTC,CASSLEGSGANVLTF
TRBV6-4,NA,TRBJ1-1,NA,TGTGCCAGCCGCCGGGGGTTCAACACTGAAGCTTTCTTT,CASRRGFNTEAFF
TRBV5-6,NA,TRBJ1-5,once,TGTGCCAGCAGCGGGGGGGGAAAGACCTATCAGCCCCAGCATTTT,CASSGGGKTYQPQHF
TRBV18,TRBD2,TRBJ2-1,few,TGTGCCAGCTCCCCCGAACTAGCGGGAGTCCATGAGCAGTTCTTC,CASSPELAGVHEQFF
TRBV29-1,TRBD1,TRBJ1-1,NA,TGCAGCGCTGGAGGGACAGGGATCGGTGAAGCTTTCTTT,CSAGGTGIGEAFF
TRBV30,NA,TRBJ1-5,NA,TGTGCCTGGAGTCACCGGGGGGGCAATCAGCCCCAGCATTTT,CAWSHRGGNQPQHF
TRBV6-4,TRBD2,TRBJ2-3,NA,TGTGCCAGCAGTGACGGGAGGGCTAGCACAGATACGCAGTATTTT,CASSDGRASTDTQYF
TRBV7-2,TRBD1,TRBJ2-7,NA,TGTGCCAGCAGCAGGGACAGCCCCGAGCAGTACTTC,CASSRDSPEQYF
TRBV29-1,NA,TRBJ2-1,NA,TGCAGCGTTGGGGCTAGCCTTAGTTACAATGAGCAGTTCTTC,CSVGASLSYNEQFF
TRBV28,TRBD1,TRBJ2-5,NA,TGTGCCAGCAGTTTATTCCCAAGACAGGGGAATAGAGAGACCCAGTACTTC,CASSLFPRQGNRETQYF
TRBV6-4,NA,TRBJ1-1,NA,TGTGCCAGCAGGGTAGGACTTACCGAGGGAGTAGCTTTCTTT,CASRVGLTEGVAFF
TRBV11-2,NA,TRBJ2-3,once,TGTGCCAGCAGCCTACTTAGCGGTCCTAGCACAGATACGCAGTATTTT,CASSLLSGPSTDTQYF
TRBV7-6,NA,TRBJ2-5,few,TGTGCCAGCCTCAACAACAGGGACCAAGAGACCCAGTACTTC,CASLNNRDQETQYF
TRBV4-1,TRBD1,TRBJ1-2,NA,TGCGCCAGCAGCCAAGACCCACAGGGGGCGGTTGGCTACACCTTC,CASSQDPQGAVGYTF
TRBV5-1,NA,TRBJ2-3,NA,TGCGCCAGCAGCCCACGACAGTCAGATACGCAGTATTTT,CASSPRQSDTQYF
TRBV5-1,NA,TRBJ2-5,NA,TGCGCCAGCAGCTTCGCACCCGGGGGGCTGGAGACCCAGTACTTC,CASSFAPGGLETQYF
TRBV21-1,NA,TRBJ2-3,NA,TGTGCCACCTACACAGATACGCAGTATTTT,CATYTDTQYF
TRBV30,TRBD1,TRBJ2-4,NA,TGTGCCTGGAGGGGGACAGCCCAAAACATTCAGTACTTC,CAWRGTAQNIQYF
TRBV30,NA,TRBJ2-1,NA,TGTGCCTGGAGGGCGACTACGTACAATGAGCAGTTCTTC,CAWRATTYNEQFF
TRBV28,NA,TRBJ1-5,NA,TGTGCCACCGTGGAGTCCAATCTCAGGCCCCAGCATTTT,CATVESNLRPQHF
TRBV6-5,NA,TRBJ1-4,NA,TGTGCCAGCAGTTCCCCGGGGTTTTCTGAAAAACTGTTTTTT,CASSSPGFSEKLFF
TRBV6-5,TRBD1,TRBJ1-5,NA,TGTGCCAGCAGTTACTCGGGACAGGGAGATCAGCCCCAGCATTTT,CASSYSGQGDQPQHF
TRBV11-2,TRBD1,TRBJ2-7,NA,TGTGCCAGCAGCACGAGGGGGCCTAGCTCGGGCGAGCAGTACTTC,CASSTRGPSSGEQYF
TRBV5-6,NA,TRBJ1-2,NA,TGTGCCAGCAGCTTGGCAAATAACTATGGCTACACCTTC,CASSLANNYGYTF
TRBV11-3,TRBD1,TRBJ2-7,NA,TGTGCCAGCAGCCTCTCCGGGACAGGGGGGTACGAGCAGTACTTC,CASSLSGTGGYEQYF
TRBV6-1,TRBD1,TRBJ1-4,NA,TGTGCCAGCAACCAGGACAGGCTCGATGAAAAACTGTTTTTT,CASNQDRLDEKLFF
TRBV5-1,TRBD1,TRBJ1-2,once,TGCGCCAGCAGCTTATTAACAGGGGACTATGGCTACACCTTC,CASSLLTGDYGYTF
TRBV28,NA,TRBJ2-7,NA,TGTGCCAGCAGTTCGGCGGGACGGACCGAGGAGCAGTACTTC,CASSSAGRTEEQYF
TRBV9,TRBD1,TRBJ1-2,NA,TGTGCCAGCCGGACAGGGAATGGAGTGGGGGGCTACACCTTC,CASRTGNGVGGYTF
TRBV29-1,TRBD1,TRBJ1-1,NA,TGCAGCGGCAGGACAGGGGGCACTGAAGCTTTCTTT,CSGRTGGTEAFF
TRBV10-3,NA,TRBJ1-2,NA,TGTGCCATCAGTGAGACCGGCCAGGGATTCTATGGCTACACCTTC,CAISETGQGFYGYTF
TRBV4-1,TRBD2,TRBJ2-7,NA,TGCGCCAGCAGCCAAGCCGAGGCTAGCGGCTACGAGCAGTACTTC,CASSQAEASGYEQYF
TRBV27,TRBD1,TRBJ2-7,NA,TGTGCCAGCAGAAGGGACAGCCACGAGCAGTACTTC,CASRRDSHEQYF
TRBV6-1,TRBD1,TRBJ2-7,NA,TGTGCCAGCACGGGACCGGACAGGGGGTACGAGCAGTACTTC,CASTGPDRGYEQYF
TRBV30,NA,TRBJ1-6,NA,TGTGCCTGGCGGCGGGCGTTGTTTAGAAATTCACCCCTCCACTTT,CAWRRALFRNSPLHF